The present T cell receptor (beta chain) was sequenced within a study of T cell responses to AZD1222 COVID-19 vaccine. From germline, CDR1 is SGHVS and CDR2 FQNEAQ. The CDR3 runs to 16 residues. Trimming took off 3 bases at V and 1 base at J, with 15 bases between the two ends. Samples with a second dose at about 4 or about 12 weeks were pooled together. TCRdb's table, derived via immunoSEQ multiplex PCR, lists solely in-frame clones and lacks some. The sample has approximately 190,000 clones; 85% to 95% are singletons. The sequenced sample was peripheral blood, obtained 28 days after the second AZD1222 dose. The V gene is TRBV7-8, the J gene TRBJ1-1, with D perhaps TRBD1 (5 bases). The sequence was obtained from an adult who received the AZD1222 COVID-19 vaccine. The CDR3 sequence: CASSLREGRGNTEAFF. CDR3 sequence (DNA): TGTGCCAGCAGCTTGAGGGAGGGACGTGGGAACACTGAAGCTTTCTTT.